Each of the 27 T cell receptor beta chains below was sequenced from the same sample in a study of cytomegalovirus exposure and HLA in healthy donors. The primer mix had 60 Vbeta and 13 Jbeta primers. Some clones are missing from TCRdb's copy, which holds only in-frame ones; the method was immunoSEQ multiplex PCR. The sample holds roughly 120,000 clones; around 86% are singletons and the top ten take 1.5% to 2%. Sequenced: PBMCs. These receptors originate from a man aged 35 to 55 in good health and CMV-seronegative.

In its sample, this clone was seen once. V is TRBV6-5 and J is TRBJ1-1, with D tentatively TRBD1 (5 bases). V was cut by 5 bases and J by 0 bases, with 10 bases left in between. The CDR3 covers 14 residues. Germline V lookup: CDR1 MNHEY, CDR2 SVGAGI. The CDR3 coding sequence is TGTGCCAGCAGTCGACAGCCATTGAACACTGAAGCTTTCTTT. This encodes CASSRQPLNTEAFF.

CDR3 in DNA: TGCGCCAGCAGCTTGGATCCAGATCCGGGTTATAGATCGGGAAACACCATATATTTT. It is translated as CASSLDPDPGYRSGNTIYF. The V gene is TRBV5-1, the J gene TRBJ1-3, with D unclear. The germline V gene has CDR1 SGHRS and CDR2 YFSETQ. Trimming shortened V by 0 bases and J by 4 bases, and 23 bases separated the two germline ends. The CDR3 length is 19 residues.

Concerning this clone itself: At the DNA level, this CDR3 is encoded by other sequences in the same sample as well. V is TRBV5-1 and J is TRBJ1-1, with a weak D call TRBD1 (5 bases). The germline CDR1 and CDR2 sequences are SGHRS and YFSETQ. The V end lost 2 bases, the J end lost 1 base, and 6 bases lay between the germline ends. The CDR3 is 13 residues long. CDR3 loop: CASSFGGNTEAFF. The CDR3 DNA reads as TGCGCCAGCAGCTTCGGGGGGAACACTGAAGCTTTCTTT. Using reference TRBV5-1 and TRBJ1-1 for the parts outside the CDR3, the full variable domain is KAGVTQTPRYLIKTRGQQVTLSCSPISGHRSVSWYQQTPGQGLQFLFEYFSETQRNKGNFPGRFSGRQFSNSRSEMNVSTLELGDSALYLCASSFGGNTEAFFGQGTRLTVV.

The chain employs TRBV28 and TRBJ2-7, with 12 positions matching TRBD2. CDR1 is MDHEN and CDR2 is SYDVKM in the germline V gene. The CDR3 contains 13 residues. Trimming at V came to 7 bases and at J to 4 bases, leaving 2 bases not matched to a gene. As DNA, the CDR3 is TGTGCCAGCATCACTAGCGGGGGGTACGAGCAGTACTTC. Protein: CASITSGGYEQYF.

This chain links TRBV6-6 with TRBJ1-5; tentative D call: TRBD1 (6 bases). CDR3 length equals 14 residues. Trimming took off 7 bases at V and 6 bases at J, with 16 bases between the two ends. Per the germline V gene, CDR1 is MNHNY and CDR2 is SVGAGI (reference sequence). CDR3 sequence (DNA): TGTGCCAGCACTCCTAGGGGGTACGGTCAGCCCCAGCATTTT. This gives the protein CASTPRGYGQPQHF.

J is TRBJ1-2 and V is TRBV29-1, with 10 nucleotides matching TRBD1. Per the germline V gene, CDR1 is SQVTM and CDR2 is ANQGSEA. Germline trimming cut 0 bases from V and 7 bases from J; bases unmatched to any gene: 17. The CDR3 length is 18 residues. The CDR3 DNA sequence: TGCAGCGTTGAAGAAGTCGATCGGGACAGGGGAAAGTTTGTTGGCTACACCTTC. Its protein product is CSVEEVDRDRGKFVGYTF.

This chain links TRBV15 with TRBJ2-7; 8 positions agree with TRBD1. This CDR3 region has 17 residues. V was clipped by 0 bases and J by 3 bases; unmatched bases: 10. Germline V gene lookup returns CDR1 LNHNV and CDR2 YYDKDF (reference sequence). CDR3 region: CATSRDGGQGAGYEQYF. CDR3 DNA: TGTGCCACCAGCAGAGATGGTGGCCAGGGGGCGGGCTACGAGCAGTACTTC.

The chain combines TRBV6-5 with TRBJ2-1; TRBD1 might be the D (5 bases). This CDR3 region has 15 residues. Germline loops: CDR1 MNHEY, CDR2 SVGAGI. Trimming stripped 8 bases from V and 2 bases from J, with 16 bases between. In DNA, the CDR3 is TGTGCCAGCCGACCTCAGGGATTAGCCTACAATGAGCAGTTCTTC. This encodes CASRPQGLAYNEQFF.

This chain connects TRBV6-5 to TRBJ1-5, with D uncertain. CDR1 and CDR2 from the germline V gene are MNHEY and SVGAGI. The CDR3 has 11 amino acids. Trimming shortened V by 8 bases and J by 7 bases, and 9 bases separated the two germline ends. This CDR3 is CASGVGQPQHF. The CDR3 DNA reads TGTGCCAGCGGAGTCGGCCAGCCCCAGCATTTT.

The rearrangement uses TRBV30 and TRBJ2-1; 7 nucleotides agree with TRBD1. Per the germline V gene, CDR1 is GTSNPN and CDR2 is SVGIG (reference sequence). The CDR3 is 14 amino acids. With 0 bases clipped from V and 7 bases from J, the junction kept 6 bases outside the gene matches. The CDR3 protein is CAWSVIGGWNEQFF. CDR3 in DNA: TGTGCCTGGAGTGTAATAGGGGGCTGGAATGAGCAGTTCTTC.

The V call is TRBV5-4, the J call TRBJ1-3; D unresolved. Trimming stripped 0 bases from V and 5 bases from J, with 9 bases between. This CDR3 comprises 14 residues. Germline-derived CDR1 and CDR2 are SGHNT and YYREEE (reference sequence). Here the CDR3 reads CASSLAGFRNTIYF. The CDR3 DNA follows: TGTGCCAGCAGCTTGGCAGGTTTCCGAAACACCATATATTTT. Filled out from reference TRBV5-4 and TRBJ1-3, the complete variable domain reads ETGVTQSPTHLIKTRGQQVTLRCSSQSGHNTVSWYQQALGQGPQFIFQYYREEENGRGNFPPRFSGLQFPNYSSELNVNALELDDSALYLCASSLAGFRNTIYFGEGSWLTVV.

The gene calls are TRBV25-1 and TRBJ2-7; no clear D. V gave up 4 bases and J gave up 6 bases, with 7 bases separating them. The length of the CDR3 is 11 residues. Germline assignment: CDR1 MGHDK and CDR2 SYGVNS. The CDR3 DNA is TGTGCCAGCAGTGCGTCAGGCGAGCAGTACTTC. Amino acid sequence: CASSASGEQYF.

The chain recombines TRBV7-9 with TRBJ1-1; 11 positions match TRBD1. CDR3 size: 15 residues. Germline V CDR1 and CDR2: SEHNR, FQNEAQ (reference sequence). J was trimmed by 4 bases and V by 2 bases; bases with no gene match: 3. The CDR3 sequence: CASSLPGTGGTEAFF. As DNA, the CDR3 is TGTGCCAGCAGCTTACCCGGGACAGGGGGCACTGAAGCTTTCTTT.

V usage is TRBV6-1 and J usage is TRBJ1-5; D uncertain. The CDR3 is 13 amino acids. The V end was cut by 0 bases, the J end by 15 bases, with 15 bases between. CDR1 and CDR2 (germline): MNHNS, SASEGT. The CDR3 coding sequence is TGTGCCAGCAGTGAAGCGCGGGCCACCTCAGGGCATTTT. It is translated as CASSEARATSGHF.

The chain joins TRBV4-2 to TRBJ2-2; D unresolved. Looked up from germline, CDR1 is LGHNA and CDR2 is YNFKEQ. Trimming took 1 base from V and 6 from J, leaving 9 bases between them. This CDR3 comprises 14 residues. CDR3 protein: CASSQAPSPGELFF. CDR3 nucleotides: TGTGCCAGCAGCCAAGCCCCCAGTCCCGGGGAGCTGTTTTTT.

The chain employs TRBV7-9 and TRBJ1-5; TRBD1 aligns across 10 bases. The V and J ends lost 5 bases and 4 bases, in that order; junction bases with no gene match: 8. Germline V gives CDR1 SEHNR, CDR2 FQNEAQ (reference sequence). The CDR3 spans 16 residues. The CDR3 region has the DNA TGTGCCAGCAGCACCGGACAGGGGGTTAGTAATCAGCCCCAGCATTTT. As protein: CASSTGQGVSNQPQHF. Using reference TRBV7-9 and TRBJ1-5 for the parts outside the CDR3, the full variable domain is DTGVSQNPRHKITKRGQNVTFRCDPISEHNRLYWYRQTLGQGPEFLTYFQNEAQLEKSRLLSDRFSAERPKGSFSTLEIQRTEQGDSAMYLCASSTGQGVSNQPQHFGDGTRLSIL.

This clone was observed a few times. V and J are TRBV5-1 and TRBJ2-3; TRBD2 matches 9 bases. Germline loops: CDR1 SGHRS, CDR2 YFSETQ. V shed 2 bases and J 4 bases; nucleotides not matched to a gene: 8. The CDR3 sequence is 16 residues long. CDR3 DNA: TGCGCCAGCAGCTTTGGATCTAGCGGGGCCCCAGATACGCAGTATTTT. It translates to CASSFGSSGAPDTQYF.

This chain's CDR3 is CASSYSRESDTEAFF. The CDR3 DNA is TGTGCCAGCAGTTACTCGCGGGAGTCGGACACTGAAGCTTTCTTT. The chain employs TRBV6-5 and TRBJ1-1; D gene uncertain. V was pared by 0 bases and J by 3 bases, with 11 bases between. The V gene's germline CDR1 is MNHEY and CDR2 SVGAGI. The CDR3 consists of 15 residues.

The rearrangement uses TRBV28 and TRBJ2-5, with 8 bases lining up with TRBD1. There are 15 residues in the CDR3. The germline V gene has CDR1 MDHEN and CDR2 SYDVKM. The ends lost 5 bases at V and 1 base at J; junction bases unmatched: 6. CDR3 nucleotides: TGTGCCAGCAGTGGGACCGGGACAGGCCAAGAGACCCAGTACTTC. Its translation is CASSGTGTGQETQYF. Looking up the rest from reference TRBV28 and TRBJ2-5 gives the full variable domain: DVKVTQSSRYLVKRTGEKVFLECVQDMDHENMFWYRQDPGLGLRLIYFSYDVKMKEKGDIPEGYSVSREKKERFSLILESASTNQTSMYLCASSGTGTGQETQYFGPGTRLLVL.

CDR3 nucleotides: TGTGCCTGGGCAGGGGTATTGGAGACCCAGTACTTC. Protein: CAWAGVLETQYF. The V call is TRBV30, the J call TRBJ2-5; weak D call: TRBD1 (6 bases). Trimming removed 5 bases from V and 5 bases from J, with 12 bases in between. CDR3 length equals 12 residues. Germline V gene sequence: CDR1 GTSNPN, CDR2 SVGIG (reference sequence).

This chain connects TRBV7-2 to TRBJ2-3, with 8 positions matching TRBD1. CDR1 and CDR2 (germline): SGHTA, FQGNSA. Trimming took 5 bases from V and 2 from J; bases not matched to a gene: 6. The CDR3 is 15 amino acids. The CDR3 nucleotides are TGTGCCAGCAGCCCTTCGACAGGGGTCACAGATACGCAGTATTTT. Translated: CASSPSTGVTDTQYF.

V gene TRBV2 combines with J gene TRBJ2-3; 7 bases map to TRBD1. Germline assignment: CDR1 SNHLY and CDR2 FYNNEI. Trimming at V came to 1 base and at J to 6 bases, leaving 4 bases not matched to a gene. The CDR3 loop spans 14 amino acids. As DNA, the CDR3 is TGTGCCAGCAGTGAAGGGCCAGGGGGTGATACGCAGTATTTT. Protein: CASSEGPGGDTQYF. Based on the CDR3 plus reference TRBV2 and TRBJ2-3, the full variable domain is EPEVTQTPSHQVTQMGQEVILRCVPISNHLYFYWYRQILGQKVEFLVSFYNNEISEKSEIFDDQFSVERPDGSNFTLKIRSTKLEDSAMYFCASSEGPGGDTQYFGPGTRLTVL.

This clone showed up just a few times. This sequence joins TRBV28 and TRBJ2-7; D is possibly TRBD1 (6 bases). Germline V gene sequence: CDR1 MDHEN, CDR2 SYDVKM. The ends were cut back, 1 base at V and 0 bases at J, with 13 bases in the middle. The CDR3 extends over 16 amino acids. In DNA form, the CDR3 reads TGTGCCAGCAGTTTATCTTCAAGACAGGTCTCCTACGAGCAGTACTTC. This sequence encodes CASSLSSRQVSYEQYF.

CDR3 coding DNA: TGCGCCAGCAGCTTGGGACAGGGTCTCGATGAGCAGTTCTTC. It yields the protein CASSLGQGLDEQFF. V and J are TRBV5-1 and TRBJ2-1, with 7 positions matching TRBD1. This CDR3 is 14 amino acids long. In germline, CDR1 is SGHRS, CDR2 YFSETQ. V trimming: 0 bases; J trimming: 8 bases; junction bases outside the gene matches: 5.

This clone was seen more than once but under ten times. The chain is built from TRBV6-5 and TRBJ1-5; tentative D call: TRBD1 (5 bases). This CDR3 contains 14 residues. Germline CDR1 is MNHEY and CDR2 is SVGAGI. The germline V and J ends were trimmed by 6 bases and 9 bases, with 18 bases remaining between them. Written as DNA, the CDR3 is TGTGCCAGCAGCAAAACGGGGGATGGGATGCCCCAGCATTTT. Its translation is CASSKTGDGMPQHF.

This CDR3 is CASSAILGSPLHF. In DNA, the CDR3 is TGTGCCAGCAGCGCCATTCTCGGTTCACCCCTCCACTTT. This sequence joins TRBV9 and TRBJ1-6, with D unclear. Germline CDR1 reads SGDLS; CDR2 reads YYNGEE. CDR3 length: 13 residues. Deletions cut 3 bases from V and 9 bases from J, with 10 bases between.

The rearrangement links TRBV6-1 to TRBJ1-4, with 8 bases aligning to TRBD1. Germline loops: CDR1 MNHNS, CDR2 SASEGT. The CDR3 is 18 residues long. The J segment lost 6 bases and the V segment lost 2 bases, leaving 14 bases of the junction unmatched. In nucleotides, the CDR3 is TGTGCCAGCAGTGAACAGGGGGCCTTTCCCCTCTCGCATGAAAAACTGTTTTTT. This gives the protein CASSEQGAFPLSHEKLFF.